The 14 T cell receptor beta chains given below trace back to one sample, sequenced in a study of monozygotic twins with inflammatory bowel disease (dated by TCRdb to between 2018 and 2021). The library was prepared using 5' RACE. Sequencing was performed on an Illumina HiSeq 2500. Each entry corresponds to one CDR3 protein sequence from reads that TCRdb reprocessed, and DNA is not given. This sample's table lists approximately 330,000 distinct CDR3 sequences. The ten most abundant clones make up around 2% of the sample. The sample taken for sequencing was blood. The receptors were sampled from a human donor with ulcerative colitis or Crohn's disease, or a healthy co-twin of an affected twin (not recorded which).

V is TRBV30 and J is TRBJ2-1; lacking DNA, the TRBD1 call made by TCRdb goes unchecked. The CDR3 length is 14 residues. Germline loops: CDR1 GTSNPN, CDR2 SVGIG (reference sequence). CDR3 residues: CAWRARGSVNEQFF.

This rearrangement joins TRBV20-1 to TRBJ2-2; the D call from TCRdb, TRBD1, cannot be confirmed without DNA. The CDR3 runs to 12 residues. Germline CDR1 is DFQATT and CDR2 is SNEGSKA (reference sequence). The CDR3 spells CSVGAPGGELFF.

J is TRBJ2-3 and V is TRBV6-2 or TRBV6-3; TCRdb's D gene call, TRBD2, goes unchecked for lack of DNA. This CDR3 comprises 15 residues. Germline V gives CDR1 MNHEY, CDR2 SVGEGT. CDR3 sequence reads: CASSARAGYTDTQYF.

The chain employs TRBV9 and TRBJ2-3; TCRdb designates TRBD1, a call that cannot be tested without DNA. The CDR3 consists of 15 residues. CDR1 and CDR2 from the germline V gene are SGDLS and YYNGEE. Here the CDR3 reads CASSVAPNGGDTQYF.

The V gene is TRBV7-8, the J gene TRBJ1-6. Germline-derived CDR1 and CDR2 are SGHVS and FQNEAQ. The CDR3 covers 14 residues. The CDR3: CASSLRGFNSPLHF.

The chain uses TRBV28 and TRBJ1-5. There are 11 residues in the CDR3. Germline-derived CDR1 and CDR2 are MDHEN and SYDVKM. CDR3 loop: CASSQTRPQHF.

The chain joins TRBV3-1 to TRBJ1-2; TCRdb designates TRBD1, a call that cannot be tested without DNA. The length of the CDR3 is 15 residues. Germline V lookup: CDR1 LGHDT, CDR2 YNNKEL (reference sequence). The CDR3 spells CASSQATTGGHGYTF. The whole variable domain, filled in from reference TRBV3-1 and TRBJ1-2, reads DTAVSQTPKYLVTQMGNDKSIKCEQNLGHDTMYWYKQDSKKFLKIMFSYNNKELIINETVPNRFSPKSPDKAHLNLHINSLELGDSAVYFCASSQATTGGHGYTFGSGTRLTVV.

The rearrangement links TRBV24-1 to TRBJ2-7; without DNA, the TCRdb call of TRBD1 cannot be checked. This CDR3 contains 11 residues. Germline CDR1 and CDR2: KGHDR and SFDVKD. The CDR3 loop reads CATSPGDEQYF.

The chain uses TRBV6-2 or TRBV6-3 and TRBJ2-1; there is no DNA to check the TCRdb D call of TRBD2. Germline CDR1 is MNHEY and CDR2 is SVGEGT. The CDR3 sequence is 11 residues long. CDR3 sequence reads: CASWTPNEQFF.

This chain links TRBV19 with TRBJ2-3; TCRdb designates TRBD1, a call that cannot be tested without DNA. The CDR3 runs to 13 residues. The germline CDR1 and CDR2 sequences are LNHDA and SQIVND (reference sequence). Here the CDR3 reads CASSPARGDTQYF.

This chain connects TRBV11-2 to TRBJ2-1; the D call from TCRdb, TRBD2, cannot be confirmed without DNA. CDR3 length: 20 residues. Germline assignment: CDR1 SGHAT and CDR2 FQNNGV. CDR3 residues: CASSLGWGPGLAGTTNEQFF.

The chain uses TRBV4-1 and TRBJ1-5; with no DNA, the TCRdb D assignment of TRBD1 cannot be verified. This CDR3 comprises 22 residues. The germline CDR1 and CDR2 sequences are MGHRA and YSYEKL. The CDR3 spells CASSQISNPGPLIQRGDQPQHF.

The CDR3 spells CSARDSRRNTEAFF. The chain carries TRBV20-1 and TRBJ1-1. This CDR3 contains 14 residues. The germline V gene has CDR1 DFQATT and CDR2 SNEGSKA (reference sequence).

The chain links TRBV3-1 to TRBJ1-1; there is no DNA to check the TCRdb D call of TRBD1. The V gene's germline CDR1 is LGHDT and CDR2 YNNKEL (reference sequence). CDR3 length: 18 residues. This CDR3 reads CASSQADRALYMNTEAFF. Supplemented by reference TRBV3-1 and TRBJ1-1, the full variable domain reads DTAVSQTPKYLVTQMGNDKSIKCEQNLGHDTMYWYKQDSKKFLKIMFSYNNKELIINETVPNRFSPKSPDKAHLNLHINSLELGDSAVYFCASSQADRALYMNTEAFFGQGTRLTVV.